These 11 T cell receptor beta chains were all obtained from the same sample, sequenced in a study of T cell repertoires in cytomegalovirus infection. TCRdb passed the reads through MiXCR, listing each CDR3 protein once. This sample has around 100,000 distinct CDR3 sequences, with under 50% found just once. Their recognized antigens are unknown. The material sequenced was CD8+ T cells from cultured PBMCs, taken from culture after CMV antigen stimulation. These TCRs come from a human donor in good health (CMV status not recorded). Some clones in this sample may be carry-over from other donors' samples.

This clonotype was recorded at least ten times. The rearrangement links TRBV7-9 to TRBJ1-2, with D unresolved. Germline V CDR1 and CDR2: SEHNR, FQNEAQ (reference sequence). Trimming shortened V by 1 base and J by 6 bases, and 9 bases separated the two germline ends. The CDR3 is 13 amino acids. The CDR3 DNA reads TGTGCCAGCAGCTTAGGACTACGCCATGGCTACACCTTC. Translated, it gives CASSLGLRHGYTF.

This clonotype came up a few times. The chain couples TRBV20-1 to TRBJ1-4; 7 bases map to TRBD1. Germline loops: CDR1 DFQATT, CDR2 SNEGSKA (reference sequence). CDR3 length: 17 amino acids. Trimming cost V 1 base and J 0 bases; bases outside gene matches: 8. CDR3 loop: CSARVLLQGSTNEKLFF. The DNA for the CDR3 is TGCAGTGCTAGAGTTTTGTTACAGGGGTCAACTAATGAAAAACTGTTTTTT.

The CDR3 sequence is CSARGLDSYNEQFF. CDR3 DNA: TGCAGTGCTAGGGGGCTGGACAGTTACAATGAGCAGTTCTTC. The chain recombines TRBV20-1 with TRBJ2-1, with D perhaps TRBD1 (6 bases). Deletions cut 3 bases from V and 4 bases from J, with 13 bases between. The CDR3 sequence is 14 residues long. Germline lookup yields CDR1 DFQATT and CDR2 SNEGSKA (reference sequence).

This clonotype was observed many times. The chain links TRBV4-2 to TRBJ2-1, with D unclear. Trimming removed 0 bases at V and 4 bases at J, with 13 bases between. The germline CDR1 and CDR2 sequences are LGHNA and YNFKEQ. CDR3 length: 16 amino acids. CDR3 sequence reads: CASSQDTEDEYNEQFF. The CDR3 coding sequence is TGTGCCAGCAGCCAAGACACCGAGGATGAGTACAATGAGCAGTTCTTC.

The chain carries TRBV6-8 and TRBJ2-3; 9 bases are a match to TRBD1. The CDR3 runs to 15 residues. CDR1 is MNHGY, CDR2 SAAAGT, per germline. V shed 5 bases and J 4 bases; nucleotides not matched to a gene: 7. The CDR3 reads CASSTGTGRADTQYF. Written as DNA, the CDR3 is TGTGCCAGCAGTACTGGGACAGGGCGAGCAGATACGCAGTATTTT.

In DNA, the CDR3 is TGTGCCAGCAGCCCCACGGCCCTAGCGTTGAATGAGCAGTTCTTC. It encodes CASSPTALALNEQFF. V is TRBV9 and J is TRBJ2-1, with D perhaps matching TRBD2 (6 bases). Germline CDR1 SGDLS, CDR2 YYNGEE. CDR3 size: 15 residues. The V end lost 4 bases, the J end lost 7 bases, and 18 bases lay between the germline ends. The full variable domain, rest sourced from reference TRBV9 and TRBJ2-1, is DSGVTQTPKHLITATGQRVTLRCSPRSGDLSVYWYQQSLDQGLQFLIQYYNGEERAKGNILERFSAQQFPDLHSELNLSSLELGDSALYFCASSPTALALNEQFFGPGTRLTVL.

This clonotype was recorded a few times. The J gene is TRBJ1-4, the V gene TRBV7-9; D call uncertain. CDR1 is SEHNR, CDR2 FQNEAQ, per germline (reference sequence). Trimming took 2 bases from V and 3 from J, leaving 7 bases between them. This CDR3 is built from 14 residues. Here the CDR3 reads CASSLPLPNEKLFF. In nucleotides, the CDR3 is TGTGCCAGCAGCTTACCACTCCCTAATGAAAAACTGTTTTTT.

Concerning this clonotype: The junction differs from germline at one of its ends, possibly a read error. J is TRBJ2-6 and V is TRBV7-3, with a weak D call TRBD1 (6 bases). This CDR3 comprises 12 residues. Germline V lookup: CDR1 SGHTA, CDR2 FQGTGA. The CDR3 sequence is CASSSGANVLAF. CDR3 nucleotide sequence: TGTGCCAGCAGCTCAGGGGCCAACGTCCTGGCTTTC.

This clonotype has a handful of counts. The chain employs TRBV7-3 and TRBJ2-1, with D tentatively TRBD1 (5 bases). CDR1 and CDR2 from the germline V gene are SGHTA and FQGTGA. Trimming stripped 4 bases from V and 4 bases from J, with 8 bases between. The length of the CDR3 is 13 residues. The CDR3 is CASSSTEYNEQFF. CDR3 DNA: TGTGCCAGCAGCTCGACAGAATACAATGAGCAGTTCTTC.

This chain joins TRBV2 and TRBJ2-3; 9 bases are shared with TRBD2. The CDR3 totals 15 residues. Trimming at V came to 4 bases and at J to 6 bases, leaving 8 bases not matched to a gene. Germline CDR1 is SNHLY and CDR2 is FYNNEI. This chain's CDR3 is CASSVGRGGPDTQYF. CDR3 DNA sequence: TGTGCCAGCAGTGTGGGGCGGGGGGGCCCTGATACGCAGTATTTT.

The V call is TRBV12-3 or TRBV12-4, the J call TRBJ1-5; weak D call: TRBD1 (6 bases). V dropped 6 bases and J dropped 0 bases, with 12 bases sitting between them. The CDR3 length is 15 residues. CDR3 in DNA: TGTGCCAGCAGCACGTGGACAGATAGCAATCAGCCCCAGCATTTT. This gives the protein CASSTWTDSNQPQHF.